A single sample gave rise to the 11 T cell receptor beta chains below, sequenced in a study of OX40 agonist ivuxolimab in advanced cancers. Assay: immunoSEQ multiplex PCR; the TCRdb copy retains only in-frame clones and omits some. The table has about 93,000 clones, 85% to 90% seen once; the top ten hold 0.33%. Source: CD4+ or CD8+ T cells sorted from blood, taken in a trial of the OX40 agonist ivuxolimab. All receptors come from an adult with an advanced solid tumor such as melanoma, head and neck, liver or kidney cancer.

The chain carries TRBV7-2 and TRBJ2-7; D not resolved. There are 12 residues in the CDR3. CDR1 and CDR2 (germline): SGHTA, FQGNSA. V was shortened by 4 bases and J by 2 bases, with 6 bases between the two germline ends. CDR3 region: CASSSFTYEQYF. DNA for the CDR3: TGTGCCAGCAGCTCTTTTACCTACGAGCAGTACTTC.

The chain carries TRBV19 and TRBJ1-4; no reliable D call. CDR3 length: 14 residues. CDR1 is LNHDA and CDR2 is SQIVND in the germline V gene (reference sequence). V shed 3 bases and J shed 4 bases, with 9 bases lying between them. The CDR3 DNA sequence: TGTGCCAGTAGTATCCCTGGACTTAATGAAAAACTGTTTTTT. Translation gives CASSIPGLNEKLFF. Variable domain in full (rest from reference TRBV19 and TRBJ1-4): DGGITQSPKYLFRKEGQNVTLSCEQNLNHDAMYWYRQDPGQGLRLIYYSQIVNDFQKGDIAEGYSVSREKKESFPLTVTSAQKNPTAFYLCASSIPGLNEKLFFGSGTQLSVL.

This sequence joins TRBV19 and TRBJ1-1; D is undetermined. Germline V CDR1 and CDR2: LNHDA, SQIVND (reference sequence). This CDR3 is 13 amino acids long. The germline V and J ends were trimmed by 11 bases and 3 bases, with 16 bases remaining between them. The CDR3 is CASSSWSDTEAFF. CDR3 sequence (DNA): TGTGCCTCCTCTTCTTGGAGTGACACTGAAGCTTTCTTT.

This chain connects TRBV7-8 to TRBJ1-1, with D maybe TRBD1 (5 bases). Trimming shortened V by 1 base and J by 2 bases, and 11 bases separated the two germline ends. The CDR3 has 15 amino acids. CDR1 and CDR2 from the germline V gene are SGHVS and FQNEAQ. The CDR3 here is CASSLDRGVNTEAFF. In DNA form, the CDR3 reads TGTGCCAGCAGCTTAGATCGAGGGGTTAACACTGAAGCTTTCTTT.

This chain links TRBV15 with TRBJ1-5; TRBD1 aligns across 9 bases. V lost 3 bases, J lost 1 base, and 10 bases stayed unmatched. The CDR3 loop spans 18 amino acids. Germline CDR1 is LNHNV and CDR2 is YYDKDF (reference sequence). In DNA, the CDR3 is TGTGCCACCAGCAGTCCTGGGGGTGGACAGGGGAGCAATCAGCCCCAGCATTTT. It translates to CATSSPGGGQGSNQPQHF.

This clone was observed once. The chain employs TRBV20-1 and TRBJ1-5; D gene uncertain. Trimming took 4 bases from V and 7 from J, leaving 8 bases between them. Germline values: CDR1 DFQATT, CDR2 SNEGSKA (reference sequence). The CDR3 sequence is 11 residues long. CDR3 sequence: CSATDGQPQHF. In nucleotides, the CDR3 is TGCAGTGCTACGGATGGGCAGCCCCAGCATTTT.

This chain joins TRBV28 and TRBJ2-7, with D unresolved. Trimming pared 3 bases from V and 7 bases from J, leaving 13 bases between. Germline assignment: CDR1 MDHEN and CDR2 SYDVKM. This CDR3 has 13 amino acids. CDR3 amino acids: CASSFTLRLEQYF. CDR3 coding DNA: TGTGCCAGCAGTTTTACCCTCCGGTTGGAGCAGTACTTC.

CDR3 region: CASSPGQGASQPQHF. CDR3 DNA sequence: TGTGCCAGCTCTCCTGGACAGGGGGCAAGTCAGCCCCAGCATTTT. This rearrangement joins TRBV18 to TRBJ1-5; 11 bases agree with TRBD1. This CDR3 region has 15 residues. V gave up 6 bases and J gave up 6 bases; unmatched junction bases: 7. Germline-derived CDR1 and CDR2 are KGHSH and LQKENI.

The J gene is TRBJ2-1, the V gene TRBV19, with 7 bases identical to TRBD2. Germline CDR1 reads LNHDA; CDR2 reads SQIVND (reference sequence). V trimming: 0 bases; J trimming: 2 bases; junction bases outside the gene matches: 1. The CDR3 covers 15 residues. The CDR3 loop reads CASSIEAGAYNEQFF. The CDR3, as DNA: TGTGCCAGTAGTATAGAGGCGGGAGCCTACAATGAGCAGTTCTTC.

The sample holds one count of this clone. The chain has TRBV7-9 and TRBJ2-1; 10 nucleotides line up with TRBD2. J was trimmed by 0 bases and V by 2 bases; bases with no gene match: 7. The CDR3 is 18 residues long. CDR1 is SEHNR, CDR2 FQNEAQ, per germline (reference sequence). The CDR3 here is CASSLWVSSGSSYNEQFF. The CDR3 DNA sequence: TGTGCCAGCAGCTTATGGGTCTCTAGCGGGAGCTCCTACAATGAGCAGTTCTTC. The variable domain in full, with the rest retrieved from reference TRBV7-9 and TRBJ2-1, is DTGVSQNPRHKITKRGQNVTFRCDPISEHNRLYWYRQTLGQGPEFLTYFQNEAQLEKSRLLSDRFSAERPKGSFSTLEIQRTEQGDSAMYLCASSLWVSSGSSYNEQFFGPGTRLTVL.

The V call is TRBV28, the J call TRBJ2-3; D perhaps matches TRBD1 (6 bases). Germline assignment: CDR1 MDHEN and CDR2 SYDVKM. Trimming removed 6 bases at V and 1 base at J, with 14 bases between. There are 15 residues in the CDR3. This chain's CDR3 is CASSLGGQRTDTQYF. The CDR3 nucleotides are TGTGCCAGCAGCCTGGGCGGACAGCGCACAGATACGCAGTATTTT.